This T cell receptor beta chain was obtained from a study of patients and donors after allogeneic stem cell transplantation. This clonotype was seen repeatedly, ten times or more. Germline CDR1 and CDR2: MNHEY and SMNVEV (reference sequence). The CDR3 is made up of 12 amino acids. With 5 bases clipped from V and 7 bases from J, the junction kept 4 bases outside the gene matches. TCRdb used MiXCR to reprocess the RT-PCR reads, holding one entry per CDR3 protein. The top ten clones hold 2.6% of a sample with around 82,000 distinct CDR3 sequences, less than 5% of them seen once. The clonotype comes from a human donor who was either an allogeneic HSCT recipient or a stem cell or donor lymphocyte infusion donor (not recorded which). It is not recorded whose cells these are; they may come from a transplant donor. The chain couples TRBV27 to TRBJ2-5; 7 nucleotides line up with TRBD2. Material: blood, either unsorted or a sorted T cell fraction (not recorded which). The CDR3 region has the DNA TGTGCCAGCAGTCTTCCGGGAGGGACCCAGTACTTC. Translation gives CASSLPGGTQYF.